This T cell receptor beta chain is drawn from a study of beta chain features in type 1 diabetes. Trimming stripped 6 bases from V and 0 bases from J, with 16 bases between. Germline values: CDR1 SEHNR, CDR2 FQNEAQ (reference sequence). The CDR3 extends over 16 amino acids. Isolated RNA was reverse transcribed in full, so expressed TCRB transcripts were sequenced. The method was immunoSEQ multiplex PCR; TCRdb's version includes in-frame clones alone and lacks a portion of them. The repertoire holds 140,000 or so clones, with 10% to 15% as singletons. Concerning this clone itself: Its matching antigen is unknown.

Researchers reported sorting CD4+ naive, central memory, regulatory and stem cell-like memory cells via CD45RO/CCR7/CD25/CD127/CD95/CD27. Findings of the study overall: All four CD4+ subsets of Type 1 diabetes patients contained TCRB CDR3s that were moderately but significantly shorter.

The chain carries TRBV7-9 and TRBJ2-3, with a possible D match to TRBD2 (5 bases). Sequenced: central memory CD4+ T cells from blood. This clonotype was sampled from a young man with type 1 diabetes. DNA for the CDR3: TGTGCCAGCAGATTTGAGGGTGGGGTTAGCACAGATACGCAGTATTTT. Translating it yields CASRFEGGVSTDTQYF. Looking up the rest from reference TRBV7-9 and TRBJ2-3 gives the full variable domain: DTGVSQNPRHKITKRGQNVTFRCDPISEHNRLYWYRQTLGQGPEFLTYFQNEAQLEKSRLLSDRFSAERPKGSFSTLEIQRTEQGDSAMYLCASRFEGGVSTDTQYFGPGTRLTVL.